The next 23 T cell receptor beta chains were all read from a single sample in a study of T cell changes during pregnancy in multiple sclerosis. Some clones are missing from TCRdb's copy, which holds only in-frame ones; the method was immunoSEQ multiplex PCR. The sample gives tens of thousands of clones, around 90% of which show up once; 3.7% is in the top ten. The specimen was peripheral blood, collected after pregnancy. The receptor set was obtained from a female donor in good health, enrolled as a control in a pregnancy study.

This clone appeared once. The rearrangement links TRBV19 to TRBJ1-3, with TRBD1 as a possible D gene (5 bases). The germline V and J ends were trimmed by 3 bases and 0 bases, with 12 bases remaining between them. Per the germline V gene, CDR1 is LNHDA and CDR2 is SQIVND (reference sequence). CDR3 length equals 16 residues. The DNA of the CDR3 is TGTGCCAGTAGTATGGAGGGGCCGATCTCTGGAAACACCATATATTTT. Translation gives CASSMEGPISGNTIYF.

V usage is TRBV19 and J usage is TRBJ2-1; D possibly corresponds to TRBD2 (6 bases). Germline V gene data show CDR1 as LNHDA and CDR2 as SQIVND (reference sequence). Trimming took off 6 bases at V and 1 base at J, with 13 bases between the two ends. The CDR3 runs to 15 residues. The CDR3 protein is CASSPRDLSYNEQFF. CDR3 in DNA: TGTGCCAGTAGCCCCCGGGACTTATCCTACAATGAGCAGTTCTTC.

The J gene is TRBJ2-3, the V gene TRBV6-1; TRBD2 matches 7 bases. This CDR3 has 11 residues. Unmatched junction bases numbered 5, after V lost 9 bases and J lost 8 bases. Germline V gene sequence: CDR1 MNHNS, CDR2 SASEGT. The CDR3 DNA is TGTGCCAGTGGGGGGGGAGGTACGCAGTATTTT. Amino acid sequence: CASGGGGTQYF.

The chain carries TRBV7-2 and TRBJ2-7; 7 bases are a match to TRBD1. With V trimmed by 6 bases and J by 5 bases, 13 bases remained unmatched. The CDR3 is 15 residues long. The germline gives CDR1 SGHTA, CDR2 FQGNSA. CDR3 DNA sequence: TGTGCCAGCAGGGGCCCCTACGGGACAGCCGACGAGCAGTACTTC. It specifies CASRGPYGTADEQYF.

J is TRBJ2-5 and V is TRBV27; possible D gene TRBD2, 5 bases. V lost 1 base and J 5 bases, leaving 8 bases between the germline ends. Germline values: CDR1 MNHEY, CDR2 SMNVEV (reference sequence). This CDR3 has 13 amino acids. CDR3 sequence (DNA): TGTGCCAGCAGTTTATACGGCGGGGAGACCCAGTACTTC. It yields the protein CASSLYGGETQYF.

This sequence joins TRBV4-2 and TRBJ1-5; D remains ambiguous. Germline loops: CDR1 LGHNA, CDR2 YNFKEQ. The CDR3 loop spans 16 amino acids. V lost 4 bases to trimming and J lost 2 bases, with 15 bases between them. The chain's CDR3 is CASSPVLSSGNQPQHF. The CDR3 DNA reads TGTGCCAGCAGCCCCGTTTTAAGTAGCGGCAATCAGCCCCAGCATTTT.

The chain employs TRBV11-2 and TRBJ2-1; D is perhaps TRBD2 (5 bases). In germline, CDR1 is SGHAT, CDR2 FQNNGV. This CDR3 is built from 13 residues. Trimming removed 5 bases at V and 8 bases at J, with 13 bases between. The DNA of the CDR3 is TGTGCCAGCAGCCCCCGTTTCGGGGATGAGCAGTTCTTC. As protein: CASSPRFGDEQFF.

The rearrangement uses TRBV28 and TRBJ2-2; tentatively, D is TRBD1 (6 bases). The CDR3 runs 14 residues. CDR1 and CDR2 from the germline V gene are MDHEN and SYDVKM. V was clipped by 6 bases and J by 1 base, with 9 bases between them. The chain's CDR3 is CASRGHLNTGELFF. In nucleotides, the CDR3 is TGTGCCAGCAGGGGACACCTGAACACCGGGGAGCTGTTTTTT.

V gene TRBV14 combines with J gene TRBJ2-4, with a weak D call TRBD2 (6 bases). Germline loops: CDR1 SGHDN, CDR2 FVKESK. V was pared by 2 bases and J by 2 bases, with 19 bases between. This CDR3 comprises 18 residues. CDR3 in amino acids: CASSQSRLREWTKNIQYF. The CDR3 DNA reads TGTGCCAGCAGCCAAAGTAGGCTACGGGAGTGGACCAAAAACATTCAGTACTTC.

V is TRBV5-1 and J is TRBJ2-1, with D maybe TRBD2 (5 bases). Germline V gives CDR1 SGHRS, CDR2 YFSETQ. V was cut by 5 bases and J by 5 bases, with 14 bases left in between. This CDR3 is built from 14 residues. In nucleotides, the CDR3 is TGCGCCAGCAGTCCCCGGGGATCGCACAATGAGCAGTTCTTC. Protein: CASSPRGSHNEQFF.

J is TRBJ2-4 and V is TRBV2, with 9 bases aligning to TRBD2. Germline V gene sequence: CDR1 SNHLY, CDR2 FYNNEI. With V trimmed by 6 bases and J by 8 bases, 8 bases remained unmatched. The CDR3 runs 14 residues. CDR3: CASRDSGGRDIQYF. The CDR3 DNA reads TGTGCCAGCAGGGATAGCGGGGGACGGGACATTCAGTACTTC. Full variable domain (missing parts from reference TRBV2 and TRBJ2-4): EPEVTQTPSHQVTQMGQEVILRCVPISNHLYFYWYRQILGQKVEFLVSFYNNEISEKSEIFDDQFSVERPDGSNFTLKIRSTKLEDSAMYFCASRDSGGRDIQYFGAGTRLSVL.

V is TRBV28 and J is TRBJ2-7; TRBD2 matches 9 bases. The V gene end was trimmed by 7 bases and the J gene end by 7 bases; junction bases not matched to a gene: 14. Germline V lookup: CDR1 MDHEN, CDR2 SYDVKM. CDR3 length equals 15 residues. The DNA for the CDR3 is TGTGCCAGCAAGGGGGGTAGCGGGAGTCTGAGGGAGCAGTACTTC. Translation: CASKGGSGSLREQYF.

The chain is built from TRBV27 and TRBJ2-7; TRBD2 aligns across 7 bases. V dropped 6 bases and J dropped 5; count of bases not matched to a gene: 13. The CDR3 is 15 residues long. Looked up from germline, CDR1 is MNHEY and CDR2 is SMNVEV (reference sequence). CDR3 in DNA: TGTGCCAGCAGATATACTGAGCGGGACCTCAACGAGCAGTACTTC. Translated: CASRYTERDLNEQYF.

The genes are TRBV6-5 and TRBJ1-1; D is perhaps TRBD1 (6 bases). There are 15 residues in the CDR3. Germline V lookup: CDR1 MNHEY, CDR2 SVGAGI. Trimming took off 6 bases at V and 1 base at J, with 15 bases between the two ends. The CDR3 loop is CASSSSGQTNTEAFF. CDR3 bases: TGTGCCAGCAGCTCCTCGGGACAAACGAACACTGAAGCTTTCTTT.

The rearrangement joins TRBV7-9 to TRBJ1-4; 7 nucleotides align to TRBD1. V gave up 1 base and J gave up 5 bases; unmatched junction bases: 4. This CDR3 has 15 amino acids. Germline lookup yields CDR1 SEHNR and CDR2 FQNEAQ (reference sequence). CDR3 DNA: TGTGCCAGCAGCTTAGGTGGCAGGGGGAATGAAAAACTGTTTTTT. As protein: CASSLGGRGNEKLFF.

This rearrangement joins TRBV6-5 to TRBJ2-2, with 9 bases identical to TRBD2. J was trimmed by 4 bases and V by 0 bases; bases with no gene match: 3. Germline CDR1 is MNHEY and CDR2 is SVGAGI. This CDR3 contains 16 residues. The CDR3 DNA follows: TGTGCCAGCAGTTACTCGGGGACTAGCCCCACCGGGGAGCTGTTTTTT. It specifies CASSYSGTSPTGELFF.

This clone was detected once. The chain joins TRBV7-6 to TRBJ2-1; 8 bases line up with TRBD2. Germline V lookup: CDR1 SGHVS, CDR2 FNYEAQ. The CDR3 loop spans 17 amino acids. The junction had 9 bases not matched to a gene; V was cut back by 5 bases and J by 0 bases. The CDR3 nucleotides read TGTGCCAGCAGCCCCCGGGGGGGGCAGAGCTCCTACAATGAGCAGTTCTTC. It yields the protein CASSPRGGQSSYNEQFF.

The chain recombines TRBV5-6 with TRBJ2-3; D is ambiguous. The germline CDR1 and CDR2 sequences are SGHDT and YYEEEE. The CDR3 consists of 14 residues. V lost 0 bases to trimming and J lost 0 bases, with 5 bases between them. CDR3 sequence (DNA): TGTGCCAGCAGCTTGGGGCCAAGCACAGATACGCAGTATTTT. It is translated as CASSLGPSTDTQYF.

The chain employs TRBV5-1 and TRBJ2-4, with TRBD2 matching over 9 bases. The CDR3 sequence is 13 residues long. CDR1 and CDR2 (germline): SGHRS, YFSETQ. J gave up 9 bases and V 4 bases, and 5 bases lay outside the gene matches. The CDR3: CASSIAGEAIQYF. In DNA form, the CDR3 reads TGCGCCAGCAGCATAGCGGGAGAGGCCATTCAGTACTTC.

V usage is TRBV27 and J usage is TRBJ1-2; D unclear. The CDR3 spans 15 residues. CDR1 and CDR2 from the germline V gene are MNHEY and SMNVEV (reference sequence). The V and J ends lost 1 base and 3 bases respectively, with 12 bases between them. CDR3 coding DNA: TGTGCCAGCAGTTTATTCGGCGGCGGCGACTATGGCTACACCTTC. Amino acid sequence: CASSLFGGGDYGYTF.

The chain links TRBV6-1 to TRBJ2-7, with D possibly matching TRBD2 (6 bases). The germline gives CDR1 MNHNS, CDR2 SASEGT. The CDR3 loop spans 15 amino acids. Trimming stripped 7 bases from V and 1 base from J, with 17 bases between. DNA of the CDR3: TGTGCCAGCACTGGAGCACGGGACTCGTCCTACGAGCAGTACTTC. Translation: CASTGARDSSYEQYF.

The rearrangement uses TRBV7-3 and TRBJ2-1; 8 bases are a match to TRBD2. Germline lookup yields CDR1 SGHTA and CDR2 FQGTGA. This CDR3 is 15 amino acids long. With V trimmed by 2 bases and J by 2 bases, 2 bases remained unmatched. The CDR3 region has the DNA TGTGCCAGCAGCTTACCAGCGGGAGCCTACAATGAGCAGTTCTTC. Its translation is CASSLPAGAYNEQFF. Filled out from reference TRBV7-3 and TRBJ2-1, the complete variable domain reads GAGVSQTPSNKVTEKGKYVELRCDPISGHTALYWYRQSLGQGPEFLIYFQGTGAADDSGLPNDRFFAVRPEGSVSTLKIQRTERGDSAVYLCASSLPAGAYNEQFFGPGTRLTVL.

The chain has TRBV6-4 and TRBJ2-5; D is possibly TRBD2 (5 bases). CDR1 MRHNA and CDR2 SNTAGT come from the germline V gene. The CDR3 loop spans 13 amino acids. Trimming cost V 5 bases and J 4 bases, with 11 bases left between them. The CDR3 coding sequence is TGTGCCAGCAGTAACGGGGTCGGAGAGACCCAGTACTTC. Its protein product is CASSNGVGETQYF.